These T cell receptor beta chains were read from a single sample in a study of T cells in Graves' hyperthyroidism and ophthalmopathy. TCRdb used MiXCR to reprocess the multiplex PCR reads, holding one entry per CDR3 protein. The top ten clones hold 9.5% to 15% of a sample with 500,000 to 650,000 distinct CDR3 sequences, 14% of them seen once. Sequencing used blood. The origin of the receptors is a woman aged 45-60 years with Graves' ophthalmopathy. Each CDR3 is given with its conserved first and last residue. Each record gives: D gene, CDR3 length, V gene, J gene, clone size, CDR3 protein, CDR3 DNA. The D gene is left open where the match is weak. Clone size is given for some rows only: seen once, a few or many times, or a class if the clone is expanded.

NA	12	TRBV6-2/TRBV6-3	TRBJ2-5	few	CASTPPLGTQYF	TGTGCCAGCACCCCCCCGTTGGGGACCCAGTACTTC
TRBD1	16	TRBV10-3	TRBJ2-3	many	CAISAGQGPRTDTQYF	TGTGCCATCAGTGCGGGACAGGGGCCTCGCACAGATACGCAGTATTTT
TRBD1	15	TRBV11-2	TRBJ2-1	NA	CASKLGQGSYNEQLF	TGTGCCAGCAAGTTGGGACAGGGTTCCTACAATGAGCAGCTCTTC
NA	15	TRBV7-3	TRBJ2-1	many	CASSSRGRSYNEQFF	TGTGCCAGCAGCTCCCGGGGTCGCTCCTACAATGAGCAGTTCTTC
NA	15	TRBV20-1	TRBJ2-2	NA	CSATSYRGNTGELFF	TGCAGTGCAACCAGTTATAGGGGGAACACCGGGGAGCTGTTTTTT
NA	13	TRBV7-3	TRBJ2-3	many	CASRIAITDTQYF	TGTGCCAGCAGAATCGCAATCACAGATACGCAGTATTTT
NA	13	TRBV6-1	TRBJ1-5	NA	CASSFYVNQPQHF	TGTGCCAGCAGTTTCTATGTTAATCAGCCCCAGCATTTT
TRBD1	13	TRBV5-1	TRBJ2-1	NA	CASRGTDYNEQFF	TGCGCCAGCAGGGGGACAGACTACAATGAGCAGTTCTTC
NA	14	TRBV20-1	TRBJ1-5	many	CSASPGYSNQPQHF	TGCAGTGCTAGTCCAGGCTATAGCAATCAGCCCCAGCATTTT
NA	13	TRBV11-2	TRBJ2-5	many	CASSLDGWETQYF	TGTGCCAGCAGCTTAGACGGGTGGGAGACCCAGTACTTC